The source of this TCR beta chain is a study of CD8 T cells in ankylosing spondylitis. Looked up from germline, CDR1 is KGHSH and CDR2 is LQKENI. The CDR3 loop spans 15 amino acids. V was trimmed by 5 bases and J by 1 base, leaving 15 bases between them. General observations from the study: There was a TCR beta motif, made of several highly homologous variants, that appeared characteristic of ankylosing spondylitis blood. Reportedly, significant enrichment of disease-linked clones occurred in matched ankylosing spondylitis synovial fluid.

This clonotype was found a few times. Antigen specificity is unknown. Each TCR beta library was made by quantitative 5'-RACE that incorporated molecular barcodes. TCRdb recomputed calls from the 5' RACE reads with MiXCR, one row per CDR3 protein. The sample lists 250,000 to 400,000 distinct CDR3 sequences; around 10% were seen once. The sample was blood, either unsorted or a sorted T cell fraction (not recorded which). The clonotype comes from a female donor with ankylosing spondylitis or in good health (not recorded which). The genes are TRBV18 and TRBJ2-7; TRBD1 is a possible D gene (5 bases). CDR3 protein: CASSNYGHRSYEQYF. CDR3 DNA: TGTGCCAGCTCAAATTATGGACACAGATCCTACGAGCAGTACTTC.